A single sample is the source of the 13 T cell receptor beta chains below, sequenced in a study of cytomegalovirus exposure and HLA in healthy donors. The PCR used 60 Vbeta and 13 Jbeta primers. Method: immunoSEQ multiplex PCR; TCRdb's copy keeps in-frame clones and lacks some. This table has under 200,000 clones, about four fifths appearing once. Sequenced input: PBMCs. The receptors originated from a male donor in good health and CMV-seropositive.

About this clone itself: Other DNA sequences in this sample translate to the same CDR3. V and J are TRBV2 and TRBJ2-1; 7 bases match TRBD2. The CDR3 consists of 15 residues. CDR1 and CDR2 from the germline V gene are SNHLY and FYNNEI. Germline trimming cut 2 bases from V and 0 bases from J; bases unmatched to any gene: 1. CDR3 nucleotides: TGTGCCAGCAGTGAACGCGGGGGCTCCTACAATGAGCAGTTCTTC. This gives the protein CASSERGGSYNEQFF.

This rearrangement joins TRBV7-2 to TRBJ1-2; 7 nucleotides align to TRBD1. Germline V gene sequence: CDR1 SGHTA, CDR2 FQGNSA. V lost 10 bases to trimming and J lost 10 bases; unmatched junction nucleotides: 12. CDR3 size: 12 residues. The DNA for the CDR3 is TGTGCCACGGGCCAGGGGGGCCGGGACTACACCTTC. It specifies CATGQGGRDYTF.

The chain joins TRBV6-6 to TRBJ2-5, with 11 bases lining up with TRBD2. Germline V CDR1 and CDR2: MNHNY, SVGAGI (reference sequence). This CDR3 has 15 amino acids. V lost 5 bases and J lost 2; bases outside the gene matches: 4. The CDR3 protein is CASSDSGGVQETQYF. CDR3 nucleotides: TGTGCCAGCAGTGATAGCGGGGGGGTACAAGAGACCCAGTACTTC.

This chain uses TRBV6-6 with TRBJ1-2, with 10 bases that match TRBD1. Germline values: CDR1 MNHNY, CDR2 SVGAGI (reference sequence). V was pared by 6 bases and J by 2 bases, with 6 bases of the junction left unmatched. CDR3 length: 15 amino acids. The CDR3 region is CASRPGTGANYGYTF. The CDR3 DNA reads as TGTGCCAGCAGACCCGGGACAGGGGCAAACTATGGCTACACCTTC.

V and J are TRBV7-2 and TRBJ1-2; possible D gene TRBD1, 5 bases. CDR3 length: 13 amino acids. Trimming pared 1 base from V and 8 bases from J, leaving 11 bases between. CDR1 and CDR2 from the germline V gene are SGHTA and FQGNSA. The CDR3 bases are TGTGCCAGCAGCTTAGTTGGAGGGGACGGCTACACCTTC. Translating it yields CASSLVGGDGYTF.

The V gene is TRBV7-2, the J gene TRBJ1-4; 12 positions match TRBD1. Germline-derived CDR1 and CDR2 are SGHTA and FQGNSA. V was clipped by 2 bases and J by 5 bases; unmatched bases: 6. The CDR3 runs to 17 residues. The CDR3 reads CASSLRDRGLLNEKLFF. CDR3 coding DNA: TGTGCCAGCAGCTTAAGGGACAGGGGGCTTCTCAATGAAAAACTGTTTTTT.

The V and J genes are TRBV6-1 and TRBJ1-5, with D tentatively TRBD1 (6 bases). V lost 6 bases, J lost 5 bases, and 11 bases lay in between. This CDR3 is 13 amino acids long. Germline CDR1 reads MNHNS; CDR2 reads SASEGT. For the CDR3, the DNA is TGTGCCAGCAGCCAACAGGGTGATCAGCCCCAGCATTTT. Protein: CASSQQGDQPQHF.

The chain couples TRBV5-1 to TRBJ2-1, with 9 bases identical to TRBD1. The ends lost 0 bases at V and 8 bases at J; junction bases unmatched: 6. CDR1 and CDR2 (germline): SGHRS, YFSETQ. There are 15 residues in the CDR3. CDR3 amino acids: CASSLAGQGFHEQFF. The CDR3 nucleotides are TGCGCCAGCAGCTTGGCGGGACAGGGCTTCCATGAGCAGTTCTTC.

The rearrangement joins TRBV6-6 to TRBJ2-5, with 7 bases aligning to TRBD1. The CDR3 contains 15 residues. V gave up 2 bases and J gave up 4 bases; unmatched junction bases: 7. The V gene's germline CDR1 is MNHNY and CDR2 SVGAGI (reference sequence). The CDR3 coding sequence is TGTGCCAGCAGTTACCCTGAGGGGGCCGGAGAGACCCAGTACTTC. Its protein product is CASSYPEGAGETQYF.

J is TRBJ2-2 and V is TRBV11-3; D remains ambiguous. Trimming stripped 5 bases from V and 4 bases from J, with 11 bases between. Germline V gene sequence: CDR1 SGHNT, CDR2 YENEEA. This CDR3 has 14 residues. CDR3 DNA sequence: TGTGCCAGCAGCCCCCGTCTAGGCACCGGGGAGCTGTTTTTT. This gives the protein CASSPRLGTGELFF.

This clone was counted a single time. One end of the junction does not line up with germline, which may come from a read error. J is TRBJ2-5 and V is TRBV7-9, with TRBD2 matching 14 bases. The CDR3 is 15 amino acids. CDR1 and CDR2 from the germline V gene are SEHNR and FQNEAQ (reference sequence). The CDR3 DNA sequence: TGTTCCAGCAGACGGACTAGCGGGGGGACCGGGACCCAGTACTTC. Translating gives CSSRRTSGGTGTQYF.

This sequence joins TRBV2 and TRBJ2-7; TRBD1 is a possible D gene (5 bases). V was clipped by 8 bases and J by 0 bases, with 14 bases between them. In germline, CDR1 is SNHLY, CDR2 FYNNEI. The CDR3 runs to 14 residues. CDR3 loop: CASALDSLSYEQYF. The CDR3 DNA reads as TGTGCCAGCGCCCTCGACAGTCTCTCCTACGAGCAGTACTTC.

The count of this clone is one. The V gene is TRBV7-2, the J gene TRBJ2-7, with 10 bases lining up with TRBD2. CDR1 and CDR2 from the germline V gene are SGHTA and FQGNSA. J was trimmed by 6 bases and V by 3 bases; bases with no gene match: 11. CDR3 length: 16 amino acids. The CDR3 region has the DNA TGTGCCAGCAGCTTTAGCCCCAGCGGGGGGGCAAGCGAGCAGTACTTC. This codes for CASSFSPSGGASEQYF. Filled out from reference TRBV7-2 and TRBJ2-7, the complete variable domain reads GAGVSQSPSNKVTEKGKDVELRCDPISGHTALYWYRQSLGQGLEFLIYFQGNSAPDKSGLPSDRFSAERTGGSVSTLTIQRTQQEDSAVYLCASSFSPSGGASEQYFGPGTRLTVT.